These 20 T cell receptor beta chains were sequenced from one sample in a study of T cell changes during pregnancy in multiple sclerosis. Libraries were prepared by immunoSEQ multiplex PCR; TCRdb keeps only in-frame clonotypes and omits some of them. The sample includes more than 35,000 clones, 75% to 95% of them seen just once. The sample in question was CD4+ T cells from peripheral blood mononuclear cells, obtained in the third trimester of pregnancy. These receptors were taken from a female donor in good health, enrolled as a control in a pregnancy study.

This clone was seen a single time. V is TRBV5-1 and J is TRBJ1-2; D may be TRBD1 (5 bases). CDR3 size: 15 residues. With 4 bases removed from V and 4 bases from J, the gap between germline ends came to 17 bases. In germline, CDR1 is SGHRS, CDR2 YFSETQ. CDR3 sequence (DNA): TGCGCCAGCAGCCCGGGGGAAACAGGAGGCTATGGCTACACCTTC. Translated, it gives CASSPGETGGYGYTF.

J is TRBJ1-2 and V is TRBV15; no clear D gene. The CDR3 runs 16 residues. Trimming pared 0 bases from V and 3 bases from J, leaving 14 bases between. Germline lookup yields CDR1 LNHNV and CDR2 YYDKDF (reference sequence). In DNA form, the CDR3 reads TGTGCCACCAGCAGAGATGCGGTTTTTGAGGACTATGGCTACACCTTC. Protein sequence: CATSRDAVFEDYGYTF. Full variable domain (outside the CDR3, taken from reference TRBV15 and TRBJ1-2): DAMVIQNPRYQVTQFGKPVTLSCSQTLNHNVMYWYQQKSSQAPKLLFHYYDKDFNNEADTPDNFQSRRPNTSFCFLDIRSPGLGDTAMYLCATSRDAVFEDYGYTFGSGTRLTVV.

This chain links TRBV7-9 with TRBJ1-2; D unresolved. Trimming cost V 1 base and J 5 bases, with 14 bases left between them. Per the germline V gene, CDR1 is SEHNR and CDR2 is FQNEAQ (reference sequence). The CDR3 spans 15 residues. CDR3 loop: CASSLVPVGEYGYTF. CDR3 DNA sequence: TGTGCCAGCAGCTTAGTCCCGGTGGGAGAGTATGGCTACACCTTC.

The rearrangement joins TRBV5-1 to TRBJ1-1, with a tentative D call TRBD1 (5 bases). Germline V lookup: CDR1 SGHRS, CDR2 YFSETQ. This CDR3 comprises 15 residues. V lost 2 bases to trimming and J lost 4 bases, with 15 bases between them. This CDR3 is CASSFWQGWVTEAFF. In nucleotides, the CDR3 is TGCGCCAGCAGCTTCTGGCAGGGTTGGGTCACTGAAGCTTTCTTT. Full variable domain (remainder filled in from reference TRBV5-1 and TRBJ1-1): KAGVTQTPRYLIKTRGQQVTLSCSPISGHRSVSWYQQTPGQGLQFLFEYFSETQRNKGNFPGRFSGRQFSNSRSEMNVSTLELGDSALYLCASSFWQGWVTEAFFGQGTRLTVV.

This clone was picked up one time. The chain uses TRBV6-6 and TRBJ2-1; D is perhaps TRBD2 (6 bases). The germline gives CDR1 MNHNY, CDR2 SVGAGI (reference sequence). This CDR3 is 15 amino acids long. Trimming pared 4 bases from V and 0 bases from J, leaving 10 bases between. CDR3 in amino acids: CASSLTSSSYNEQFF. The CDR3 DNA is TGTGCCAGCAGTTTGACTAGTAGCTCCTACAATGAGCAGTTCTTC.

The DNA of the CDR3 is TGTGCCAGCAGTGAATTAGACAGGGCGGACATTCAGTACTTC. Protein sequence: CASSELDRADIQYF. The V call is TRBV6-1, the J call TRBJ2-4; TRBD1 matches 7 bases. The CDR3 is 14 residues long. Germline values: CDR1 MNHNS, CDR2 SASEGT. The junction had 6 bases not matched to a gene; V was cut back by 2 bases and J by 8 bases.

The chain couples TRBV13 to TRBJ2-3, with 7 bases that match TRBD2. The V segment lost 6 bases and the J segment 1 base; nucleotides outside the gene matches: 7. CDR1 is PRHDT and CDR2 is FYEKMQ in the germline V gene (reference sequence). The CDR3 contains 15 residues. The CDR3 DNA reads as TGTGCCAGCAGTCCCGGGGGGTCCCGCACAGATACGCAGTATTTT. Encoded protein: CASSPGGSRTDTQYF.

This chain uses TRBV10-1 with TRBJ1-1; no clear D gene. This CDR3 is built from 13 residues. In germline, CDR1 is WNHNN, CDR2 SYGVQD (reference sequence). V was clipped by 3 bases and J by 5 bases, with 10 bases between them. The CDR3 loop reads CASSDEKKTEAFF. CDR3 coding DNA: TGCGCCAGCAGTGACGAGAAAAAAACTGAAGCTTTCTTT.

The chain links TRBV28 to TRBJ2-7; 8 bases are a match to TRBD1. CDR1 MDHEN and CDR2 SYDVKM come from the germline V gene. This CDR3 has 15 amino acids. The ends lost 8 bases at V and 2 bases at J; junction bases unmatched: 11. CDR3 nucleotides: TGTGCCAGCGGAAAAAACGACAGGGGAACCTACGAGCAGTACTTC. Translating it yields CASGKNDRGTYEQYF.

The rearrangement joins TRBV7-2 to TRBJ2-7; no firm D call. From germline, CDR1 is SGHTA and CDR2 FQGNSA. V lost 2 bases and J lost 4, with 9 bases in between. The CDR3 has 13 residues. The CDR3 loop is CASSLFGGYEQYF. The CDR3, as DNA: TGTGCCAGCAGCTTATTCGGCGGTTACGAGCAGTACTTC.

The chain joins TRBV7-9 to TRBJ2-7, with D maybe TRBD1 (6 bases). The V and J ends lost 5 bases and 0 bases respectively, with 14 bases between them. The CDR3 is 15 residues long. In germline, CDR1 is SEHNR, CDR2 FQNEAQ (reference sequence). Here the CDR3 DNA reads TGTGCCAGCAGCAGCCGGACAGCGAGCTCCTACGAGCAGTACTTC. Its translation: CASSSRTASSYEQYF. The full variable domain, rest sourced from reference TRBV7-9 and TRBJ2-7, is DTGVSQNPRHKITKRGQNVTFRCDPISEHNRLYWYRQTLGQGPEFLTYFQNEAQLEKSRLLSDRFSAERPKGSFSTLEIQRTEQGDSAMYLCASSSRTASSYEQYFGPGTRLTVT.

This clone came up once. The genes are TRBV6-1 and TRBJ1-2; TRBD1 might be the D (5 bases). This CDR3 has 15 amino acids. Germline V gene sequence: CDR1 MNHNS, CDR2 SASEGT. The V gene lost 1 base and the J gene lost 4 bases, with 13 bases spanning the gap. CDR3 protein: CASSEVRGLRYGYTF. For the CDR3, the DNA is TGTGCCAGCAGTGAAGTTAGGGGTTTACGCTATGGCTACACCTTC.

This clone was detected once. The rearrangement links TRBV7-2 to TRBJ2-1; TRBD2 might be the D (5 bases). V was trimmed by 5 bases and J by 4 bases, leaving 9 bases between them. The germline CDR1 and CDR2 sequences are SGHTA and FQGNSA. This CDR3 contains 13 residues. CDR3 residues: CASSRSVYNEQFF. In DNA, the CDR3 is TGTGCCAGCAGCCGTAGCGTTTACAATGAGCAGTTCTTC.

This clone occurred once. This chain links TRBV5-1 with TRBJ1-2, with D possibly matching TRBD1 (5 bases). CDR3 length: 14 residues. Trimming removed 0 bases at V and 8 bases at J, with 14 bases between. The germline V gene has CDR1 SGHRS and CDR2 YFSETQ. This CDR3 is CASSLARQGAGYTF. In DNA form, the CDR3 reads TGCGCCAGCAGCTTGGCTAGGCAGGGTGCGGGCTACACCTTC.

This sequence joins TRBV7-8 and TRBJ1-3; D is perhaps TRBD1 (5 bases). The length of the CDR3 is 14 residues. Trimming pared 5 bases from V and 0 bases from J, leaving 8 bases between. Per the germline V gene, CDR1 is SGHVS and CDR2 is FQNEAQ. The CDR3 DNA sequence: TGTGCCAGCAGCCGACAGAACTCTGGAAACACCATATATTTT. Translation: CASSRQNSGNTIYF.

The V call is TRBV5-1, the J call TRBJ2-1; 11 bases are a match to TRBD2. Germline values: CDR1 SGHRS, CDR2 YFSETQ. The CDR3 is made up of 13 amino acids. Germline trimming cut 4 bases from V and 8 bases from J; bases unmatched to any gene: 2. The CDR3 DNA is TGCGCCAGCAGCCTACTAGCGGGAGATGAGCAGTTCTTC. This codes for CASSLLAGDEQFF.

The V gene is TRBV19, the J gene TRBJ2-1; TRBD1 might be the D (5 bases). This CDR3 is 14 amino acids long. The V gene lost 3 bases and the J gene lost 10 bases, with 16 bases spanning the gap. Germline V gives CDR1 LNHDA, CDR2 SQIVND (reference sequence). The CDR3 DNA follows: TGTGCCAGTAGTATTCGGCCAGGGAACATGGAGCAGTTCTTC. Amino acids: CASSIRPGNMEQFF.

The chain joins TRBV10-3 to TRBJ1-1; D is uncertain. This CDR3 is built from 11 residues. Germline CDR1 is ENHRY and CDR2 is SYGVKD. The V gene lost 4 bases and the J gene lost 11 bases, with 11 bases spanning the gap. The chain's CDR3 is CAISAYDTAFF. The CDR3 DNA reads TGTGCCATCAGTGCCTACGACACGGCTTTCTTT.

This clone has only a few counts. The chain employs TRBV5-1 and TRBJ1-1; D not resolved. The V end was cut by 1 base, the J end by 0 bases, with 4 bases between. The CDR3 loop spans 13 amino acids. Per the germline V gene, CDR1 is SGHRS and CDR2 is YFSETQ. This CDR3 reads CASSLRVNTEAFF. For the CDR3, the DNA is TGCGCCAGCAGCTTGAGAGTGAACACTGAAGCTTTCTTT.

The rearrangement joins TRBV18 to TRBJ1-3; 9 nucleotides align to TRBD1. The CDR3 runs to 15 residues. Looked up from germline, CDR1 is KGHSH and CDR2 is LQKENI. V lost 3 bases and J lost 2; bases outside the gene matches: 2. The CDR3 DNA sequence: TGTGCCAGCTCACCTGGGACAGGGACTGGAAACACCATATATTTT. This codes for CASSPGTGTGNTIYF.